The present TCR beta chain was sequenced within a study of CD8+ T cells in alopecia areata. Study-wide results and limits: There were also resident alphabeta T cells of normal skin sequenced in scalp samples. Whether baseline CD8+ expansion is linked to response remains uncertain, given a single nonresponder. Clonality exceeded that of normal scalp in lesional scalp, most notably in alopecia totalis/universalis.

The treatment denotes: oral pan-JAK inhibitor, 5-10 mg twice daily. Points on this clone: Its cognate antigen is unknown.

Extraction of RNA preceded its reverse transcription into cDNA, which served as the sequencing template. Here immunoSEQ multiplex PCR was the method, and the copy in TCRdb shows in-frame clones only, minus some. The data contain 150,000 to 250,000 clones, 60% to 70% of them seen just once; the ten biggest clones take up 3.3%. Per germline, CDR1 SGHRS and CDR2 YFSETQ. The CDR3 sequence is 13 residues long. Between the trimmed V and J ends, which lost 1 base and 4 bases, there was a span of 8 bases. The sample here was CD4+ T cells sorted from blood, taken at week 4, from a patient treated with tofacitinib. The chain recombines TRBV5-1 with TRBJ1-1, with D uncertain. This TCR came from a human donor with alopecia areata. The CDR3 spells CASSLTERTEAFF. CDR3 sequence (DNA): TGCGCCAGCAGCTTGACGGAGCGCACTGAAGCTTTCTTT.